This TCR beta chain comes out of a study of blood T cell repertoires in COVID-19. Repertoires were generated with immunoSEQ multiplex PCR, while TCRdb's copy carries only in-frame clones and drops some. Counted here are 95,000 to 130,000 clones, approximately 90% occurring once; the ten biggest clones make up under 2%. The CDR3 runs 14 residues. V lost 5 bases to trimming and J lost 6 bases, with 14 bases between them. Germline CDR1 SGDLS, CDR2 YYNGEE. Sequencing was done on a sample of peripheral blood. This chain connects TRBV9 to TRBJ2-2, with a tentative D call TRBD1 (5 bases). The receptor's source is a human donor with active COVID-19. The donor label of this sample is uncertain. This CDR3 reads CASSLLGHAGELFF. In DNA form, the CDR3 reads TGTGCCAGCAGTCTTTTAGGACATGCCGGGGAGCTGTTTTTT.